These 31 T cell receptor beta chains share one sample of origin, sequenced in a study of response to subunit inactivated influenza vaccine. MiXCR was run by TCRdb on the RT-PCR reads, yielding one entry per CDR3 protein. This sample carries some 300,000 distinct CDR3 sequences, roughly 20% of them seen once, and the ten largest clones take approximately 10%. Sequences were derived from PBMCs from blood, sampled 21 months after vaccination. These receptors originate from a man aged 50 to 69 who received an inactivated influenza vaccine.

This rearrangement joins TRBV4-2 to TRBJ2-2, with D hard to call. CDR3 size: 19 residues. V shed 0 bases and J shed 0 bases, with 17 bases lying between them. Germline assignment: CDR1 LGHNA and CDR2 YNFKEQ. The CDR3 is CASSQEPRAIGANTGELFF. In nucleotides, the CDR3 is TGTGCCAGCAGCCAAGAGCCCCGGGCTATAGGTGCGAACACCGGGGAGCTGTTTTTT.

V usage is TRBV4-3 and J usage is TRBJ1-1, with unresolved D. Trimming removed 1 base from V and 8 bases from J, with 14 bases in between. Germline V gene lookup returns CDR1 LGHNA and CDR2 YSLEER. The CDR3 consists of 14 residues. In DNA form, the CDR3 reads TGCGCCAGCAGCCAAGTTATGTCCAATCAGGAAGCTTTCTTT. Translation gives CASSQVMSNQEAFF.

This chain links TRBV10-3 with TRBJ2-1, with TRBD2 identical over 8 bases. Germline V lookup: CDR1 ENHRY, CDR2 SYGVKD. The CDR3 is made up of 18 amino acids. Trimming at V came to 2 bases and at J to 6 bases, leaving 15 bases not matched to a gene. CDR3 DNA sequence: TGTGCCATCAGTGAGACAATAGCGGGGCTCTGGGGGGGCAATGAGCAGTTCTTC. Its protein product is CAISETIAGLWGGNEQFF.

This clonotype turned up a few times. The chain links TRBV9 to TRBJ2-1; TRBD1 matches 8 bases. The CDR3 spans 14 residues. After removal of 1 base from V and 7 bases from J, the junction contained 4 bases not matched to a gene. The germline V gene has CDR1 SGDLS and CDR2 YYNGEE. For the CDR3, the DNA is TGTGCCAGCAGCGTAAGACAGGGGTGGAATGAGCAGTTCTTC. Amino acids: CASSVRQGWNEQFF. Complete variable domain (other parts from reference TRBV9 and TRBJ2-1): DSGVTQTPKHLITATGQRVTLRCSPRSGDLSVYWYQQSLDQGLQFLIQYYNGEERAKGNILERFSAQQFPDLHSELNLSSLELGDSALYFCASSVRQGWNEQFFGPGTRLTVL.

This rearrangement joins TRBV20-1 to TRBJ2-3, with 7 nucleotides matching TRBD1. Unmatched junction bases numbered 7, after V lost 5 bases and J lost 2 bases. The CDR3 sequence is 14 residues long. Germline V CDR1 and CDR2: DFQATT, SNEGSKA (reference sequence). Here the CDR3 reads CSAGDRLLTDTQYF. Here the CDR3 DNA reads TGCAGTGCTGGGGACAGACTCCTCACAGATACGCAGTATTTT.

The chain joins TRBV28 to TRBJ1-4; 9 nucleotides match TRBD1. Germline V CDR1 and CDR2: MDHEN, SYDVKM. V was pared by 5 bases and J by 7 bases, with 11 bases of the junction left unmatched. The CDR3 runs to 16 residues. The CDR3 nucleotides read TGTGCCAGCAGTCTACCGAGGACAGGGGCTAGTGAAAAACTGTTTTTT. Protein sequence: CASSLPRTGASEKLFF.

This clonotype has just a few counts. The V and J genes are TRBV20-1 and TRBJ2-7; D is possibly TRBD1 or TRBD2 (5 bases each). The germline CDR1 and CDR2 sequences are DFQATT and SNEGSKA (reference sequence). The V gene lost 5 bases and the J gene lost 3 bases, with 23 bases spanning the gap. This CDR3 has 16 residues. CDR3 in amino acids: CSASGTMGISDYEQYF. The CDR3 DNA reads as TGCAGTGCTTCCGGGACCATGGGAATCTCGGACTACGAGCAGTACTTC.

The sample holds many counts of this clonotype. This sequence joins TRBV7-2 and TRBJ1-1; tentatively, D is TRBD1 (6 bases). V was trimmed by 6 bases and J by 6 bases, leaving 23 bases between them. Germline-derived CDR1 and CDR2 are SGHTA and FQGNSA. The CDR3 loop spans 16 amino acids. CDR3 protein: CASSLRVRGAEAEAFF. The CDR3 bases are TGTGCCAGCAGTCTTAGGGTGCGGGGGGCAGAGGCTGAAGCTTTCTTT. Using reference TRBV7-2 and TRBJ1-1 for the parts outside the CDR3, the full variable domain is GAGVSQSPSNKVTEKGKDVELRCDPISGHTALYWYRQSLGQGLEFLIYFQGNSAPDKSGLPSDRFSAERTGGSVSTLTIQRTQQEDSAVYLCASSLRVRGAEAEAFFGQGTRLTVV.

The V call is TRBV30, the J call TRBJ2-3; D may be TRBD2 (6 bases). The V gene's germline CDR1 is GTSNPN and CDR2 SVGIG (reference sequence). The CDR3 consists of 15 residues. Deletions cut 4 bases from V and 4 bases from J, with 18 bases between. CDR3 region: CAWTSRRAGADTQYF. The CDR3 DNA sequence: TGTGCCTGGACCTCTCGGCGAGCGGGCGCAGATACGCAGTATTTT.

The chain has TRBV20-1 and TRBJ2-1, with TRBD1 as a possible D gene (6 bases). The CDR3 totals 10 residues. Trimming left V 3 bases short and J 10 bases short, with 7 bases between. Per the germline V gene, CDR1 is DFQATT and CDR2 is SNEGSKA (reference sequence). Written as DNA, the CDR3 is TGCAGTGCTAGCAGGGGAGAGCAGTTCTTC. This encodes CSASRGEQFF.

This clonotype was observed at least ten times. The V gene is TRBV4-1, the J gene TRBJ1-5; D ambiguous. The V gene lost 1 base and the J gene lost 0 bases, with 4 bases spanning the gap. The CDR3 covers 14 residues. Germline-derived CDR1 and CDR2 are MGHRA and YSYEKL. The CDR3 is CASSQGHSNQPQHF. The CDR3 bases are TGCGCCAGCAGCCAAGGGCATAGCAATCAGCCCCAGCATTTT.

V usage is TRBV5-5 and J usage is TRBJ2-5; D not resolved. V lost 2 bases and J 3 bases, leaving 14 bases between the germline ends. This CDR3 region has 15 residues. Germline V gene sequence: CDR1 SGHKS, CDR2 YYEKEE (reference sequence). This CDR3 reads CASSFGPMVEETQYF. The CDR3, as DNA: TGTGCCAGCAGCTTCGGGCCCATGGTAGAAGAGACCCAGTACTTC.

The chain recombines TRBV5-1 with TRBJ1-2; D not certain. This CDR3 is 13 amino acids long. CDR1 is SGHRS and CDR2 is YFSETQ in the germline V gene. Trimming stripped 0 bases from V and 8 bases from J, with 11 bases between. DNA for the CDR3: TGCGCCAGCAGCTTGGCGGGGATGAGCGGCTACACCTTC. This codes for CASSLAGMSGYTF.

The chain employs TRBV28 and TRBJ2-3; no firm D call. There are 15 residues in the CDR3. V lost 7 bases to trimming and J lost 2 bases, with 16 bases between them. Per germline, CDR1 MDHEN and CDR2 SYDVKM. CDR3 coding DNA: TGTGCCAGCACCCCAAGCCAGGCCTTCACAGATACGCAGTATTTT. The encoded protein is CASTPSQAFTDTQYF.

This clonotype was seen only a few times. The V call is TRBV18, the J call TRBJ2-7; 9 nucleotides agree with TRBD2. CDR1 and CDR2 from the germline V gene are KGHSH and LQKENI. The CDR3 covers 15 residues. V was pared by 3 bases and J by 2 bases, with 5 bases of the junction left unmatched. The CDR3 coding sequence is TGTGCCAGCTCACCGCCTAGCGGGATTACCTACGAGCAGTACTTC. Encoded protein: CASSPPSGITYEQYF.

This clonotype has only a few counts. The chain employs TRBV28 and TRBJ2-5; D uncertain. In germline, CDR1 is MDHEN, CDR2 SYDVKM. The CDR3 has 14 residues. Deletions cut 3 bases from V and 5 bases from J, with 13 bases between. The CDR3, as DNA: TGTGCCAGCAGTTTTCAGTTTGTAGGGGAGACCCAGTACTTC. Protein product: CASSFQFVGETQYF.

V and J are TRBV5-4 and TRBJ1-2; 8 positions match TRBD1. V was pared by 3 bases and J by 0 bases, with 4 bases of the junction left unmatched. The CDR3 runs 15 residues. CDR1 is SGHNT and CDR2 is YYREEE in the germline V gene (reference sequence). CDR3 DNA sequence: TGTGCCAGCAGCTGGGGACAGGAAGCTAACTATGGCTACACCTTC. Its protein is CASSWGQEANYGYTF.

The rearrangement uses TRBV5-1 and TRBJ2-1, with D possibly being TRBD1 (6 bases). From germline, CDR1 is SGHRS and CDR2 YFSETQ. The germline V and J ends were trimmed by 7 bases and 7 bases, with 18 bases remaining between them. This CDR3 is 14 amino acids long. For the CDR3, the DNA is TGCGCCAGCGCCGAGACAGGACCGGTTAATGAGCAGTTCTTC. Its translation: CASAETGPVNEQFF. The full variable domain, completed using reference TRBV5-1 and TRBJ2-1, is KAGVTQTPRYLIKTRGQQVTLSCSPISGHRSVSWYQQTPGQGLQFLFEYFSETQRNKGNFPGRFSGRQFSNSRSEMNVSTLELGDSALYLCASAETGPVNEQFFGPGTRLTVL.

V and J are TRBV7-2 and TRBJ2-1, with 8 bases that match TRBD2. Losses at the gene ends were 0 bases for V and 6 bases for J; bases not matched to a gene: 1. Per the germline V gene, CDR1 is SGHTA and CDR2 is FQGNSA. The CDR3 sequence is 14 residues long. CDR3 in DNA: TGTGCCAGCAGCTTAGCGACTAGCGTCAATGAGCAGTTCTTC. Amino acids: CASSLATSVNEQFF. The full variable domain, with the rest looked up from reference TRBV7-2 and TRBJ2-1, is GAGVSQSPSNKVTEKGKDVELRCDPISGHTALYWYRQSLGQGLEFLIYFQGNSAPDKSGLPSDRFSAERTGGSVSTLTIQRTQQEDSAVYLCASSLATSVNEQFFGPGTRLTVL.

The gene calls are TRBV3-1 and TRBJ2-5; tentative D call: TRBD2 (6 bases). This CDR3 spans 12 amino acids. The germline V gene has CDR1 LGHDT and CDR2 YNNKEL (reference sequence). Trimming pared 2 bases from V and 14 bases from J, leaving 15 bases between. The CDR3 here is CASSQYGGLLYF. The CDR3 DNA follows: TGTGCCAGCAGCCAATACGGGGGACTTCTCTACTTC.

This chain connects TRBV24-1 to TRBJ2-1; 12 bases agree with TRBD2. The germline V gene has CDR1 KGHDR and CDR2 SFDVKD. Unmatched junction bases numbered 12, after V lost 4 bases and J lost 9 bases. The CDR3 contains 17 residues. The DNA of the CDR3 is TGTGCCACCAGTGACCGGGGAGGGACTAGCGGGTGGGTTGAGCAGTTCTTC. This encodes CATSDRGGTSGWVEQFF.

This clonotype occurred a few times. The rearrangement uses TRBV6-1 and TRBJ2-3; no clear D. V lost 5 bases to trimming and J lost 0 bases, with 9 bases between them. Germline assignment: CDR1 MNHNS and CDR2 SASEGT. The CDR3 extends over 14 amino acids. CDR3 DNA: TGTGCCAGCAGTCAACTTTCTAGCACAGATACGCAGTATTTT. Translation gives CASSQLSSTDTQYF.

This clonotype has only a few counts. This chain joins TRBV4-2 and TRBJ2-2; 10 nucleotides agree with TRBD1. The CDR3 sequence is 14 residues long. The germline V gene encodes CDR1 LGHNA and CDR2 YNFKEQ. Trimming cost V 4 bases and J 7 bases; bases outside gene matches: 3. CDR3 loop: CASSLTGGVGELFF. The CDR3, as DNA: TGTGCCAGCAGCCTGACAGGGGGCGTCGGGGAGCTGTTTTTT.

The chain carries TRBV4-3 and TRBJ1-2; D uncertain. Trimming removed 4 bases from V and 0 bases from J, with 12 bases in between. The CDR3 runs to 15 residues. CDR1 is LGHNA, CDR2 YSLEER, per germline. The CDR3 bases are TGCGCCAGCAGCCCCCGGGTATACTCTAACTATGGCTACACCTTC. Residues: CASSPRVYSNYGYTF.

At least ten counts were recorded for this clonotype. The CDR3: CATSAQDYGYTF. CDR3 nucleotide sequence: TGTGCCACCAGTGCACAGGACTATGGCTACACCTTC. This rearrangement joins TRBV24-1 to TRBJ1-2, with D tentatively TRBD1 (5 bases). Germline V CDR1 and CDR2: KGHDR, SFDVKD. Trimming took off 5 bases at V and 3 bases at J, with 6 bases between the two ends. The CDR3 is 12 amino acids.

The chain couples TRBV12-3 or TRBV12-4 to TRBJ2-4; 8 positions match TRBD2. This CDR3 is built from 14 residues. J gave up 9 bases and V 6 bases, and 10 bases lay outside the gene matches. CDR3 in amino acids: CASRQSGSKVIQYF. The CDR3 region has the DNA TGTGCCAGCAGGCAAAGCGGGAGTAAGGTCATTCAGTACTTC.

The V and J genes are TRBV18 and TRBJ2-6; D is undetermined. V was pared by 8 bases and J by 1 base, with 12 bases between. Germline V gives CDR1 KGHSH, CDR2 LQKENI. The CDR3 covers 15 residues. CDR3: CASAIVKSGANVLTF. The DNA for the CDR3 is TGTGCCAGCGCTATAGTCAAATCTGGGGCCAACGTCCTGACTTTC.

This chain uses TRBV5-1 with TRBJ2-3; D is unclear. Germline V gene sequence: CDR1 SGHRS, CDR2 YFSETQ. The CDR3 extends over 14 amino acids. V gave up 4 bases and J gave up 0 bases, with 9 bases separating them. CDR3 residues: CASSTSPSTDTQYF. In nucleotides, the CDR3 is TGCGCCAGCAGCACCTCGCCAAGCACAGATACGCAGTATTTT.

This clonotype was counted a few times. In nucleotides, the CDR3 is TGTGCCAGCAGCAGCTCATCGGTAGCTACAACTGAAGCTTTCTTT. This translates into CASSSSSVATTEAFF. The chain links TRBV7-2 to TRBJ1-1; D ambiguous. Germline V gene lookup returns CDR1 SGHTA and CDR2 FQGNSA. V dropped 5 bases and J dropped 5 bases, with 18 bases sitting between them. This CDR3 contains 15 residues.

A few counts support this clonotype. CDR3 loop: CSAKRGPYTDTQYF. The CDR3 DNA reads TGCAGTGCTAAGCGGGGGCCCTACACAGATACGCAGTATTTT. V is TRBV20-1 and J is TRBJ2-3; 8 nucleotides match TRBD2. Germline assignment: CDR1 DFQATT and CDR2 SNEGSKA (reference sequence). This CDR3 region has 14 residues. After removal of 4 bases from V and 2 bases from J, the junction contained 5 bases not matched to a gene.

This clonotype was seen more than once but under ten times. CDR3 residues: CASSFLKETQYF. In DNA, the CDR3 is TGTGCCAGCAGTTTCCTGAAGGAGACCCAGTACTTC. V gene TRBV12-3 or TRBV12-4 combines with J gene TRBJ2-5; D ambiguous. The CDR3 extends over 12 amino acids. Trimming took off 3 bases at V and 5 bases at J, with 7 bases between the two ends.